One and the same sample provided the 23 T cell receptor beta chains below, sequenced in a study of glioma-infiltrating T cells. Amplification of TCR alpha and beta CDR3 regions from RNA used iRepertoire nested multiplex PCR. TCRdb re-derived calls from the multiplex PCR reads in MiXCR, one entry per CDR3 protein. The table includes 95,000 to 110,000 distinct CDR3 sequences, around 28% detected once. Sequences were obtained from glioma tissue, nonneoplastic brain tissue, or PBMCs (not recorded which). The source of these receptors is a human donor with low-grade glioma or glioblastoma, undergoing nonglioma brain surgery, or in good health (not recorded which).

This clonotype was seen a few times. V gene TRBV9 combines with J gene TRBJ2-1; TRBD2 matches 8 bases. V lost 0 bases and J lost 5; bases outside the gene matches: 4. CDR1 SGDLS and CDR2 YYNGEE come from the germline V gene. This CDR3 is built from 15 residues. The CDR3 nucleotides are TGTGCCAGCAGCGTAGACATAGCGGGGAACAATGAGCAGTTCTTC. Amino acids: CASSVDIAGNNEQFF.

With regard to this clonotype: This clone may be a read error of a much larger clone one base away. The rearrangement uses TRBV27 and TRBJ2-5, with 7 nucleotides matching TRBD1. Germline lookup yields CDR1 MNHEY and CDR2 SMNVEV (reference sequence). The CDR3 covers 11 residues. The CDR3: CASSTGETKYF. The DNA for the CDR3 is TGTGCCAGCAGTACAGGGGAGACCAAGTACTTC.

In regard to this clonotype: A single base separates this from a much larger clone, so it may be a read error. This sequence joins TRBV14 and TRBJ1-2; D may be TRBD1 (6 bases). The V gene's germline CDR1 is SGHDN and CDR2 FVKESK. The length of the CDR3 is 13 residues. Trimming removed 5 bases from V and 8 bases from J, with 15 bases in between. The CDR3 protein is CASSKTIGGGYTF. DNA for the CDR3: TGTGCCAGCAGCAAGACTATCGGGGGCGGCTACACCTTC.

The sample holds many counts of this clonotype. The chain couples TRBV3-1 to TRBJ2-5; D not certain. CDR3 length: 13 amino acids. Germline assignment: CDR1 LGHDT and CDR2 YNNKEL (reference sequence). V gave up 1 base and J gave up 7 bases, with 10 bases separating them. In DNA form, the CDR3 reads TGTGCCAGCAGCCAAGGACCGGAAGGGACCCAGTACTTC. Its protein is CASSQGPEGTQYF.

There are a few counts of this clonotype. The rearrangement links TRBV5-6 to TRBJ2-3, with D possibly TRBD1 on 5 matching bases. The CDR3 loop spans 15 amino acids. The ends were cut back, 1 base at V and 3 bases at J, with 12 bases in the middle. Germline CDR1 is SGHDT and CDR2 is YYEEEE. DNA of the CDR3: TGTGCCAGCAGCTTGACGACAGATTATACAGATACGCAGTATTTT. Its protein product is CASSLTTDYTDTQYF.

As regards this clonotype: A single base separates this from a much larger clone, so it may be a read error. The chain couples TRBV7-6 to TRBJ2-1; D is possibly TRBD2 (5 bases). CDR1 is SGHVS and CDR2 is FNYEAQ in the germline V gene. CDR3 size: 16 residues. The CDR3 bases are TGTGCCAGCAGCTTAAACTACGGGGTTTCCTACAATGAGCAGCTCTTC. Protein product: CASSLNYGVSYNEQLF.

The V gene is TRBV18, the J gene TRBJ2-1; perhaps TRBD1 as D (6 bases). There are 17 residues in the CDR3. Germline CDR1 reads KGHSH; CDR2 reads LQKENI. The V gene lost 3 bases and the J gene lost 6 bases, with 21 bases spanning the gap. In DNA, the CDR3 is TGTGCCAGCTCACCTTCTAAACAGGGCAAAATCATCAATGAGCAGTTCTTC. Its translation is CASSPSKQGKIINEQFF.

Many counts were recorded for this clonotype. The CDR3: CSASFGAPYEQYF. DNA for the CDR3: TGCAGTGCTAGTTTCGGGGCCCCCTACGAGCAGTACTTC. The J gene is TRBJ2-7, the V gene TRBV20-1, with D possibly called TRBD1 or TRBD2 (5 bases each). With 3 bases removed from V and 2 bases from J, the gap between germline ends came to 11 bases. The CDR3 totals 13 residues. Germline V gives CDR1 DFQATT, CDR2 SNEGSKA (reference sequence).

Turning to this clonotype: This may be a read error: a much more frequent sequence differs by one nucleotide. The chain recombines TRBV7-2 with TRBJ2-5; D may correspond to TRBD1 or TRBD2 (5 bases each). Looked up from germline, CDR1 is SGHTA and CDR2 is FQGNSA. The CDR3 length is 16 residues. As DNA, the CDR3 is TGTGTCAGCAGCTTAGAGGTGGGGCTTCGAGGGCAGACCCAGTACTTC. As protein: CVSSLEVGLRGQTQYF.

This chain connects TRBV5-1 to TRBJ2-3; D perhaps matches TRBD1 (5 bases). CDR3 length equals 14 residues. V lost 2 bases and J 5 bases, leaving 12 bases between the germline ends. The germline gives CDR1 SGHRS, CDR2 YFSETQ. The CDR3 DNA sequence: TGCGCCAGCAGCTTAGGCAGGGCGCAAGATACGCAGTATTTT. This gives the protein CASSLGRAQDTQYF.

This clonotype has a count of ten or more. J is TRBJ2-7 and V is TRBV28, with D possibly matching TRBD2 (7 bases). The V end lost 6 bases, the J end lost 0 bases, and 18 bases lay between the germline ends. The germline gives CDR1 MDHEN, CDR2 SYDVKM. The CDR3 contains 16 residues. The CDR3 is CASSSTSAGDSYEQYF. The CDR3 DNA is TGTGCCAGCAGCTCTACTAGCGCAGGGGACTCCTACGAGCAGTACTTC. Filled out from reference TRBV28 and TRBJ2-7, the complete variable domain reads DVKVTQSSRYLVKRTGEKVFLECVQDMDHENMFWYRQDPGLGLRLIYFSYDVKMKEKGDIPEGYSVSREKKERFSLILESASTNQTSMYLCASSSTSAGDSYEQYFGPGTRLTVT.

This clonotype occurred a few times. V and J are TRBV6-6 and TRBJ2-5, with 10 bases identical to TRBD1. Trimming took 0 bases from V and 5 from J; bases not matched to a gene: 3. Per the germline V gene, CDR1 is MNHNY and CDR2 is SVGAGI (reference sequence). CDR3 length: 15 residues. The CDR3 spells CASSYSGQGPETQYF. The CDR3 DNA reads TGTGCCAGCAGTTACTCGGGACAGGGGCCGGAGACCCAGTACTTC.

This clonotype was recorded many times. The V call is TRBV20-1, the J call TRBJ1-2; the D is unclear. Germline V gene lookup returns CDR1 DFQATT and CDR2 SNEGSKA (reference sequence). The CDR3 consists of 15 residues. The V end lost 3 bases, the J end lost 5 bases, and 19 bases lay between the germline ends. The CDR3 spells CSASRLRVGVYGYTF. CDR3 DNA sequence: TGCAGTGCTAGTCGTCTAAGGGTTGGGGTTTATGGCTACACCTTC.

This clonotype was observed a few times. This chain joins TRBV5-4 and TRBJ2-7, with 8 positions matching TRBD1. The V gene end was trimmed by 2 bases and the J gene end by 5 bases; junction bases not matched to a gene: 6. This CDR3 comprises 14 residues. The germline CDR1 and CDR2 sequences are SGHNT and YYREEE (reference sequence). In DNA form, the CDR3 reads TGTGCCAGCAGCTTAAGGGACAGGAACAACGAGCAGTACTTC. This codes for CASSLRDRNNEQYF.

Of note for this clonotype: This may come from a read error, since a much larger clone is one base off. The chain employs TRBV4-2 and TRBJ1-6; the D gene is possibly TRBD1 (5 bases). Germline V lookup: CDR1 LGHNA, CDR2 YNFKEQ. The CDR3 has 14 residues. The ends were cut back, 3 bases at V and 9 bases at J, with 12 bases in the middle. CDR3 in DNA: TGTGCCAGCAGCCATGCCGACAGATCTTCACCCCTCCACTTT. It yields the protein CASSHADRSSPLHF.

The sample holds many counts of this clonotype. The V gene is TRBV3-1, the J gene TRBJ1-5; D not resolved. Trimming removed 1 base from V and 7 bases from J, with 5 bases in between. In germline, CDR1 is LGHDT, CDR2 YNNKEL (reference sequence). The CDR3 totals 12 residues. CDR3 bases: TGTGCCAGCAGCCAAGCAGACCAGCCCCAGCATTTT. It translates to CASSQADQPQHF.

A note on this clonotype: Germline and junction disagree at one end, which may indicate a read error. This chain connects TRBV6-1 to TRBJ2-1, with 12 bases matching TRBD2. CDR1 and CDR2 from the germline V gene are MNHNS and SASEGT. CDR3 length: 14 residues. The CDR3 nucleotides read TGTGCCAGCAGACTAGCGGGGGGCTACAATGAGCGGTTCTTC. It encodes CASRLAGGYNERFF.

As to this clonotype: Possible read error: a much larger clone is one base away. The V gene is TRBV7-2, the J gene TRBJ2-5, with D possibly called TRBD1 or TRBD2 (5 bases each). The CDR3 has 15 amino acids. The V end lost 4 bases, the J end lost 5 bases, and 17 bases lay between the germline ends. Germline values: CDR1 SGHTA, CDR2 FQGNSA. In DNA form, the CDR3 reads TGTGCCAGCAGCTCATACCTGGGGCGCGGGGAGACCCAGTACTTC. Amino acid sequence: CASSSYLGRGETQYF.

This clonotype was picked up many times. V is TRBV20-1 and J is TRBJ1-1; maybe TRBD1 (5 bases). The CDR3 has 14 residues. The V and J ends lost 2 bases and 1 base respectively, with 11 bases between them. Germline CDR1 DFQATT, CDR2 SNEGSKA (reference sequence). The CDR3 coding sequence is TGCAGTGCTAGACCCGGGACTGAGAACACTGAAGCTTTCTTT. Translation: CSARPGTENTEAFF.

Ten or more counts support this clonotype. The CDR3 nucleotides read TGTGCCACCAGCCGGGACAGGGTCTACGAGCAGTACTTC. Its protein product is CATSRDRVYEQYF. V gene TRBV15 combines with J gene TRBJ2-7; TRBD1 matches 9 bases. V lost 5 bases, J lost 3 bases, and 2 bases stayed unmatched. Germline V gene lookup returns CDR1 LNHNV and CDR2 YYDKDF (reference sequence). CDR3 length equals 13 residues.

The rearrangement links TRBV12-3 or TRBV12-4 to TRBJ1-1; D remains ambiguous. The CDR3 has 12 amino acids. V was clipped by 5 bases and J by 11 bases, with 15 bases between them. CDR3 amino acids: CASSPNIPEAFF. The CDR3 DNA reads as TGTGCCAGCAGTCCAAACATCCCAGAGGCTTTCTTT.

At least ten counts were recorded for this clonotype. The chain combines TRBV20-1 with TRBJ1-5; D ambiguous. Trimming stripped 2 bases from V and 6 bases from J, with 8 bases between. The CDR3 has 12 amino acids. Germline V gives CDR1 DFQATT, CDR2 SNEGSKA (reference sequence). For the CDR3, the DNA is TGCAGTGCTAGAATTTCGAGTCAGCCCCAGCATTTT. Translation: CSARISSQPQHF.

This clonotype was detected many times. V and J are TRBV25-1 and TRBJ1-2; a possible D gene is TRBD1 (6 bases). The ends were cut back, 4 bases at V and 7 bases at J, with 13 bases in the middle. Germline V lookup: CDR1 MGHDK, CDR2 SYGVNS. This CDR3 comprises 13 residues. The DNA for the CDR3 is TGTGCCAGCAGTGGAACAGGGATAAGTGGCTACACCTTC. Amino acid sequence: CASSGTGISGYTF.